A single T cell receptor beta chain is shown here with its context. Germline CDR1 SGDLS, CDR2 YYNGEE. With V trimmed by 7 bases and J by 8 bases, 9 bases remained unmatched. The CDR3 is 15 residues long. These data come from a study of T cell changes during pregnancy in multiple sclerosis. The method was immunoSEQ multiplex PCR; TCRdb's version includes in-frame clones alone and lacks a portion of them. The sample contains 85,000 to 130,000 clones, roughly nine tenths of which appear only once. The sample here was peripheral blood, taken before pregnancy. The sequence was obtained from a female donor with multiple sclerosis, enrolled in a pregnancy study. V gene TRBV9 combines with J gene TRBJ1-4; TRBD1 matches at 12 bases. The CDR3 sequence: CASARGQGAGEKLFF. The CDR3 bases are TGTGCCAGCGCCAGGGGACAGGGGGCTGGGGAAAAACTGTTTTTT.